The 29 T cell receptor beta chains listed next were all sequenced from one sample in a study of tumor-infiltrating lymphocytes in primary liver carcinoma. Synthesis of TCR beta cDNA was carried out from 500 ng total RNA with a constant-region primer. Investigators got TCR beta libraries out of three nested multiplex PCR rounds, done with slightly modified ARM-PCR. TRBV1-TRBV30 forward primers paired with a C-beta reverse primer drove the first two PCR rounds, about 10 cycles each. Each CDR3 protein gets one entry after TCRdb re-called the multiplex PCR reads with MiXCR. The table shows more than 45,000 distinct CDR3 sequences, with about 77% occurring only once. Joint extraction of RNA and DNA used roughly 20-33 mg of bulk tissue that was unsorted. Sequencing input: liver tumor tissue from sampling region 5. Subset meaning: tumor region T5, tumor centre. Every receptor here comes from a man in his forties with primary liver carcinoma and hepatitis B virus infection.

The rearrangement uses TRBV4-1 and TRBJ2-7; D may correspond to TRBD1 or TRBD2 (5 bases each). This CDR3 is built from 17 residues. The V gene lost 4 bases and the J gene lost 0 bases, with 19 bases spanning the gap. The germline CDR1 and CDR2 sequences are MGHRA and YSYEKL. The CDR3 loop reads CASSREGRLGLSYEQYV. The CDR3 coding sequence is TGCGCCAGCAGCCGAGAGGGACGACTGGGGCTCTCCTACGAGCAGTACGTC.

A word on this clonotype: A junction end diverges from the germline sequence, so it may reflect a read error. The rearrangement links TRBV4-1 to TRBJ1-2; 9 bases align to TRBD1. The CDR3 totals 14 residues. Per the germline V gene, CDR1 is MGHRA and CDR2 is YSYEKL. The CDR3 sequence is CASSLDRGVYGYTF. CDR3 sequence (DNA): TGTGCCAGCAGCCTGGACAGGGGTGTGTATGGCTACACCTTC.

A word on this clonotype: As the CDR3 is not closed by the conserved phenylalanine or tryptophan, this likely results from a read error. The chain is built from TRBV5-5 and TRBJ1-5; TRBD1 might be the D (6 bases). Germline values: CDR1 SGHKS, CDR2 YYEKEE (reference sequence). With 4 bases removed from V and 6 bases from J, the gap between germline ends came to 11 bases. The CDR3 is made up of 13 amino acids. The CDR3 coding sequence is TGTGCCAGCAGCAGGGGGGCAGGTCAGCCCCAGCATCTT. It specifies CASSRGAGQPQHL.

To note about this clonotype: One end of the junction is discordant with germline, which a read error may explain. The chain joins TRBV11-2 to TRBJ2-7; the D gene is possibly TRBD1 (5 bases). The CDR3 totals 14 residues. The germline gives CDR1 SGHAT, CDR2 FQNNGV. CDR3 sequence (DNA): TGTGCCACAAGCTTAGATGCTAGGGGCTACGAGCACTACTTC. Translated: CATSLDARGYEHYF. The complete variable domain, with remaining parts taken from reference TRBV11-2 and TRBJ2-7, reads EAGVAQSPRYKIIEKRQSVAFWCNPISGHATLYWYQQILGQGPKLLIQFQNNGVVDDSQLPKDRFSAERLKGVDSTLKIQPAKLEDSAVYLCATSLDARGYEHYFGPGTRLTVT.

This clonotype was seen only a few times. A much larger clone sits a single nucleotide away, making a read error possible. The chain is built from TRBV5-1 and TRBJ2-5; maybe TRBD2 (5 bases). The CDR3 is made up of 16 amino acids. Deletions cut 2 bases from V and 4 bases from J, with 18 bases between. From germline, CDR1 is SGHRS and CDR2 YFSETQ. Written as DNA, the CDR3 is TGCGCCAGCAGCTTCGGTGAAGAGGGCGGCTCAGAGACCCAGTACTTC. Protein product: CASSFGEEGGSETQYF.

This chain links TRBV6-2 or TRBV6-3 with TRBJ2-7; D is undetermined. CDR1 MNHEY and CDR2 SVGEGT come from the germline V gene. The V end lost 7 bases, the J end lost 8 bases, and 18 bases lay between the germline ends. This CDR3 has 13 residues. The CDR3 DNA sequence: TGTGCCAGCACTTTGGACGCTACCTTCAAGCAGTACTTC. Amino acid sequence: CASTLDATFKQYF.

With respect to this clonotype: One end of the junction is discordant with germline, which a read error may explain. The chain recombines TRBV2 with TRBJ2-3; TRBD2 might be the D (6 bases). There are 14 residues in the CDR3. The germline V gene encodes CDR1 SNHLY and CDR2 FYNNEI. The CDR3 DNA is TGTGCAAGCAACGTGCGGGATGACACAGATACGCAGTATTTT. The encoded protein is CASNVRDDTDTQYF.

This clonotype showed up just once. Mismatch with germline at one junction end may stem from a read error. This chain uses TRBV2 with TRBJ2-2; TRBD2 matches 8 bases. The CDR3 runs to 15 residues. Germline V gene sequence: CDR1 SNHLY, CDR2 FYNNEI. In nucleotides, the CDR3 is TGTGCCAGCAGTGCGGGACTAGTCGTGGGCGGGGAGCTGTCTTTT. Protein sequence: CASSAGLVVGGELSF.

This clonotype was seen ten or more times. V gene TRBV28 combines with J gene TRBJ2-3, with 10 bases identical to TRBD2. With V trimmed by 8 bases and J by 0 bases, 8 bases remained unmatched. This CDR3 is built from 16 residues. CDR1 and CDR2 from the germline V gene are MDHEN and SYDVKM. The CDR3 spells CASLGGAGGSTDTQYF. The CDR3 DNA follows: TGTGCCAGCCTGGGAGGAGCGGGAGGGAGCACAGATACGCAGTATTTT.

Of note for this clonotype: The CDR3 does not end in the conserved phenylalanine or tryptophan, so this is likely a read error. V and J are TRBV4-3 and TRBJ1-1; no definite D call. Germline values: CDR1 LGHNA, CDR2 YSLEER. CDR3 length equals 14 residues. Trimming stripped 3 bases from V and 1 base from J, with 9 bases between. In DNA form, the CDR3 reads TGCGCCAGCAGCCACCTCGACCAGAACACTGAAGCTTTCCTA. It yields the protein CASSHLDQNTEAFL.

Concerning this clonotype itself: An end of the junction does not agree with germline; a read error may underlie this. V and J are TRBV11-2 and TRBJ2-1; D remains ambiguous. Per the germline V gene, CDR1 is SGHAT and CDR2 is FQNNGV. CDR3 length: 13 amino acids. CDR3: CASHLPPYNEQFF. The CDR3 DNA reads TGTGCCAGCCACCTCCCCCCCTACAATGAACAGTTCTTC.

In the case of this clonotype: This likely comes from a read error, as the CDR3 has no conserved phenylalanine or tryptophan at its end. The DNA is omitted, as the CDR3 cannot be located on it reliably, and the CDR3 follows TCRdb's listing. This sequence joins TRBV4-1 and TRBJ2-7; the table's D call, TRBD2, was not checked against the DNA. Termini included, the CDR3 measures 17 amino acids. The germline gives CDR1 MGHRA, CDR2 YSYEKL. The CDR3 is CASSQERTSGSVYEQYL.

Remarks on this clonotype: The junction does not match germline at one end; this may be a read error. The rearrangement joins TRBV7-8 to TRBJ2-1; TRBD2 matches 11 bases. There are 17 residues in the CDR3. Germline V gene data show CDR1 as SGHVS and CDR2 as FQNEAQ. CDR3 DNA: TGTGCCAGCAGCTTCTTAGCGGGAGGGCCGGTTTCCAATAAGCAGTCCTTC. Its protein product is CASSFLAGGPVSNKQSF.

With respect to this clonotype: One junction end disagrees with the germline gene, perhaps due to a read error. The CDR3 reads CARSLRQRSYNEQLF. The CDR3 nucleotides read TGTGCCCGCAGCTTAAGACAGAGATCCTACAATGAGCAGTTATTC. This sequence joins TRBV11-3 and TRBJ2-1; D might be TRBD1 (5 bases). The CDR3 is 15 amino acids. CDR1 is SGHNT, CDR2 YENEEA, per germline.

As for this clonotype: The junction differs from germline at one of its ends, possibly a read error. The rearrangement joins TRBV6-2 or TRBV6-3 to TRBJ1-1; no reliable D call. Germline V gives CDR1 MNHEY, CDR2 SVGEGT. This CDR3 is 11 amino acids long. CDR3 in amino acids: CASTHGTEAIF. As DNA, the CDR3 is TGTGCCAGCACCCATGGCACTGAAGCTATCTTT.

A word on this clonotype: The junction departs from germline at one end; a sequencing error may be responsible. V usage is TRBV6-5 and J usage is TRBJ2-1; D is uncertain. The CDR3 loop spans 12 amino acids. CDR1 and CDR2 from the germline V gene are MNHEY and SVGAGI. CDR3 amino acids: CAISQVGNEQSF. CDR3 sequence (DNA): TGTGCCATCAGTCAAGTTGGCAATGAGCAGTCCTTC.

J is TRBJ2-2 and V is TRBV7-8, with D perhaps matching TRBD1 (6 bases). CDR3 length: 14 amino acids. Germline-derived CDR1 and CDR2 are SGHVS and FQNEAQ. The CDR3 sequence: CTGSYRVNTGELFF. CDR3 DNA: TGTACCGGCAGCTACAGGGTCAACACCGGGGAGCTGTTTTTT.

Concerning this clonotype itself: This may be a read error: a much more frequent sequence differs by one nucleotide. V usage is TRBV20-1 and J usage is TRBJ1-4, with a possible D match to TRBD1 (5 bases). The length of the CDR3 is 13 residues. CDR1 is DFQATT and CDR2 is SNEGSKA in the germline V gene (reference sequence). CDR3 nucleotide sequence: TGCAGTGCTGGGGACGCGGTGGAGGAAAGACTGTTTTTT. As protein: CSAGDAVEERLFF.

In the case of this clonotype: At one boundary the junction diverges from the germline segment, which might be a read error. CDR3: CANSYLGGEQETQYF. In DNA, the CDR3 is TGTGCCAACAGTTACTTGGGTGGAGAACAAGAGACCCAGTACTTC. This rearrangement joins TRBV6-6 to TRBJ2-5, with D unclear. CDR1 is MNHNY, CDR2 SVGAGI, per germline (reference sequence). The length of the CDR3 is 15 residues.

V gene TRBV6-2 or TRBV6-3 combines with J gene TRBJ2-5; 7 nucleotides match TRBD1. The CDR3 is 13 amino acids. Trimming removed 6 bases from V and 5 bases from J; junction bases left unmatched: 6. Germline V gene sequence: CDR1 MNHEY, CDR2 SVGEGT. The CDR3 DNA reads TGTGCCAGCAGCGACAGGGCCAGGGAGACCCAGTACTTC. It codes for CASSDRARETQYF.

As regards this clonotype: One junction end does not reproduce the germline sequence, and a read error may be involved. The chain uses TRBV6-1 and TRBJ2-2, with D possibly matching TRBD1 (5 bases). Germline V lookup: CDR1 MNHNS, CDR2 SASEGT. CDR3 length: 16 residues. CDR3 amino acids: CARSKTLQVNTVELFF. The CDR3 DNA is TGTGCCAGGAGTAAAACGCTACAGGTGAACACCGTGGAGCTGTTTTTT.

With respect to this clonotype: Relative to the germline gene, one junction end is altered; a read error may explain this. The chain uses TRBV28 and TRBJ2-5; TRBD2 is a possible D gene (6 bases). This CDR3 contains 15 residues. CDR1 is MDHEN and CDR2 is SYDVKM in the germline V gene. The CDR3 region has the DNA TGTGCCAGCAGCGACCCTAGCGCACCGAAGAGGGGCCAGTATTTC. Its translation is CASSDPSAPKRGQYF.

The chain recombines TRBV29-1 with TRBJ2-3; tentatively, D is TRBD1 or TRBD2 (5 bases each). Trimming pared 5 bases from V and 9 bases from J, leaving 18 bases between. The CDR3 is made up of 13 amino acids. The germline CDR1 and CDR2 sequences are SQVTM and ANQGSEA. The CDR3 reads CSVRDLRTVTQYF. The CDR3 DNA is TGCAGCGTTCGGGACCTCCGCACAGTAACGCAGTATTTT.

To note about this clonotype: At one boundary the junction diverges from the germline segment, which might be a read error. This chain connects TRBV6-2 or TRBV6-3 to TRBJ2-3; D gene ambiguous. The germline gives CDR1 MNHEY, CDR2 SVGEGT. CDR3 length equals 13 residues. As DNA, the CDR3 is TGTGCCGGCAGCCCCATGCGTGACGGACGGCAGTATTTT. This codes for CAGSPMRDGRQYF.

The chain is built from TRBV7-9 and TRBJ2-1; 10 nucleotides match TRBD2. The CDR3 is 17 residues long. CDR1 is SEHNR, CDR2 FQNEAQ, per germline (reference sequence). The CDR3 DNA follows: TGTGTCAACAGCTCGTCACTAGCGGGGAGCTCCTACAATGAGCAGTTCTTC. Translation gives CVNSSSLAGSSYNEQFF.

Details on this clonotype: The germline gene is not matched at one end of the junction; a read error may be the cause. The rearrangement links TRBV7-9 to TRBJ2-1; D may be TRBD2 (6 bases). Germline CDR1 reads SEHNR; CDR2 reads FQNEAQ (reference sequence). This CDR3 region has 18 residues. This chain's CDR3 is CASSSDSGRGSSHNEQLF. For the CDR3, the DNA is TGTGCCAGCAGCTCCGACTCTGGGCGGGGAAGCTCCCACAATGAGCAGCTCTTC.

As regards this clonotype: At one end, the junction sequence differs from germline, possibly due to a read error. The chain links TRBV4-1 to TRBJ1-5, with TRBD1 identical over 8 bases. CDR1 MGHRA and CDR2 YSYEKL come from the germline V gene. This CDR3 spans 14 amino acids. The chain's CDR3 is CASGQGGQGQPQHF. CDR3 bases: TGCGCCAGCGGCCAAGGTGGACAGGGTCAGCCCCAGCATTTC.

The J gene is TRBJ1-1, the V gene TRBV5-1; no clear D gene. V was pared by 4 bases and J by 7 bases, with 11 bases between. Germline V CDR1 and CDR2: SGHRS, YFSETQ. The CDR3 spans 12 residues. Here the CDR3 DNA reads TGCGCCAGCAGCCCGGAGACATTTGAAGCTTTCTTT. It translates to CASSPETFEAFF.

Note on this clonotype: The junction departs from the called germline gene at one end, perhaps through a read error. DNA for the CDR3: TGTGCCAGCAGCTTATTTCCTGAGTACAATGAACAGTTCTTC. Residues: CASSLFPEYNEQFF. This chain uses TRBV11-3 with TRBJ2-1, with D unclear. This CDR3 has 14 residues. Per the germline V gene, CDR1 is SGHNT and CDR2 is YENEEA.